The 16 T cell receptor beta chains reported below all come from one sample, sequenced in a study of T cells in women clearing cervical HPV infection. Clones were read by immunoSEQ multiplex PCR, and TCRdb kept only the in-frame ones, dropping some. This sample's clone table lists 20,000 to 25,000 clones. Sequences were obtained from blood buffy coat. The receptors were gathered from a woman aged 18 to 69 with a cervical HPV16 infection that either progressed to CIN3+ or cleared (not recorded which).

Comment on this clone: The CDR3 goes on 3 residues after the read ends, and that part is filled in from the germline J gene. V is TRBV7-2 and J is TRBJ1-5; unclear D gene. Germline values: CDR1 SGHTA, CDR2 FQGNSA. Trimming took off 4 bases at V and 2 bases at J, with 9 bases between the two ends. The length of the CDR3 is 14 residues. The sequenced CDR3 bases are TGTGCCAGCAGCTCCAACGGGGGCAATCAGCCC. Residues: CASSSNGGNQP. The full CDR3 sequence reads CASSSNGGNQPQHF.

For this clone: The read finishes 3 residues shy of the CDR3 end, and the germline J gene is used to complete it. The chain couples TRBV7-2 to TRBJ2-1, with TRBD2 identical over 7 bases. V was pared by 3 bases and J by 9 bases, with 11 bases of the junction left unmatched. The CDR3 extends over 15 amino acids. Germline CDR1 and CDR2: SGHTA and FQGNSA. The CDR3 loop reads CASSLEGLVGREQFF. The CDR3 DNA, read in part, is TGTGCCAGCAGCTTGGAAGGACTAGTGGGGCGTGAG.

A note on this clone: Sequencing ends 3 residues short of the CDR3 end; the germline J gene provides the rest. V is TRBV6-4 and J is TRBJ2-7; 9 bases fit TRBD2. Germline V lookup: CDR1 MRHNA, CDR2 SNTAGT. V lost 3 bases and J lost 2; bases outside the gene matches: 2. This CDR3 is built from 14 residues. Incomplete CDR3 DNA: TGTGCCAGCAGTGAGCGGGAGGGCCCCTACGAG. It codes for CASSEREGPYE. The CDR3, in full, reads CASSEREGPYEQYF.

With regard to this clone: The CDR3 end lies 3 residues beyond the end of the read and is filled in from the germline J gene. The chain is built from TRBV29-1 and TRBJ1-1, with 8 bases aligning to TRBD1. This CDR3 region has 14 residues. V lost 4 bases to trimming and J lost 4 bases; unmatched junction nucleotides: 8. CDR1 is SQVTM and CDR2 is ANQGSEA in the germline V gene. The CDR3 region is CSVALVTGGTEAFF. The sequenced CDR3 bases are TGCAGCGTTGCCCTTGTTACAGGGGGCACTGAA.

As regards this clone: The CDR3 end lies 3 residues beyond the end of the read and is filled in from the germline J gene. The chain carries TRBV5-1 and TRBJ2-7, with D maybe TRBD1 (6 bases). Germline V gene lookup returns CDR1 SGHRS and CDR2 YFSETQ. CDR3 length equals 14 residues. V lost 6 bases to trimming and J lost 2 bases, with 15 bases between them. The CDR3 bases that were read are TGCGCCAGCACCGACCCAGGGGACACCTACGAG. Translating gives CASTDPGDTYE. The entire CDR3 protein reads CASTDPGDTYEQYF.

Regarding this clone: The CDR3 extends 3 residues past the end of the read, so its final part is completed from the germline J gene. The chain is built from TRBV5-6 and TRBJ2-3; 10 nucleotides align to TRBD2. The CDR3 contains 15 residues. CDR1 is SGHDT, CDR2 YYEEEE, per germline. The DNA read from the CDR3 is TGTGCCAGCAGCTTGTTCCTAGCGGGAGACGAGACG. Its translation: CASSLFLAGDET. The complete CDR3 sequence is CASSLFLAGDETQYF.

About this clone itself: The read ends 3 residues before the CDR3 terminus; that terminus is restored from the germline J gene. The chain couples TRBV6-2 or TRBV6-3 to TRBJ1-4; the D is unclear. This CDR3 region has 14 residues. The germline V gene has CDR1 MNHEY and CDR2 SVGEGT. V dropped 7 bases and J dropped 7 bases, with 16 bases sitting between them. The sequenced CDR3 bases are TGTGCCAGCACCGAAAGGGTAGGAGGTGAAAAA. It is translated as CASTERVGGEK. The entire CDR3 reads CASTERVGGEKLFF.

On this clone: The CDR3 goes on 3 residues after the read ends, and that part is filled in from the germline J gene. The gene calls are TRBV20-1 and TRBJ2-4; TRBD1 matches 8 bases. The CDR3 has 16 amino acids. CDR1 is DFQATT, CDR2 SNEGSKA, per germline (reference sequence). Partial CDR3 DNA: TGCAGTGCTAGGAGGAAGTCGACAGGGGATAACTATGGT. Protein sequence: CSARRKSTGDNYG. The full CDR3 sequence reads CSARRKSTGDNYGQYF.

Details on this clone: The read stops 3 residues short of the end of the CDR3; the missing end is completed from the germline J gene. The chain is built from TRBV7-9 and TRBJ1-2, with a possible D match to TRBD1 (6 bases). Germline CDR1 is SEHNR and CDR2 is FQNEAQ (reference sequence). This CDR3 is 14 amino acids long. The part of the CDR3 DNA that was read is TGTGCCAGCAGCTTAGTTACAGGGAATAATGAC. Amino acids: CASSLVTGNND. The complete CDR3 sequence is CASSLVTGNNDYTF.

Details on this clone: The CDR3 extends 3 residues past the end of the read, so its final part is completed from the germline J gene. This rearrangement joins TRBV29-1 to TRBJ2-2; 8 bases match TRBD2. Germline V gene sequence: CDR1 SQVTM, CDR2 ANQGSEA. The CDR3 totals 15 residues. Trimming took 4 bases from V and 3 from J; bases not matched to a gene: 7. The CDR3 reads CSVGSSGLYTGELFF. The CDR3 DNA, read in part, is TGCAGCGTTGGTTCTAGCGGGTTATACACCGGGGAG.

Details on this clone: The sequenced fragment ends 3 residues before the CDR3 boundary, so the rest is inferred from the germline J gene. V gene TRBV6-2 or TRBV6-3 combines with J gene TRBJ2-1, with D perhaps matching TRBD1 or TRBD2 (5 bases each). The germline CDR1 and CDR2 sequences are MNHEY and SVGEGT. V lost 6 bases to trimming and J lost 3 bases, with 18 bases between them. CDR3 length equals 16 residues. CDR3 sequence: CASSQGTSRDYNEQFF. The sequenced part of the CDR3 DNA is TGTGCCAGCAGCCAGGGAACGTCGAGGGACTACAATGAG.

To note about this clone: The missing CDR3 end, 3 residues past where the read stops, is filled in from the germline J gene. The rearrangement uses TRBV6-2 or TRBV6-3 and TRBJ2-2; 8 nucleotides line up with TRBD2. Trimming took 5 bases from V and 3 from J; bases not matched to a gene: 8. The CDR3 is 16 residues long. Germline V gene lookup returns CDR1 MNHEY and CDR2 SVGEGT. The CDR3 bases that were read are TGTGCCAGCAGTGGCGGGACTAGAGGATACACCGGGGAG. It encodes CASSGGTRGYTGE. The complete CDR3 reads CASSGGTRGYTGELFF.

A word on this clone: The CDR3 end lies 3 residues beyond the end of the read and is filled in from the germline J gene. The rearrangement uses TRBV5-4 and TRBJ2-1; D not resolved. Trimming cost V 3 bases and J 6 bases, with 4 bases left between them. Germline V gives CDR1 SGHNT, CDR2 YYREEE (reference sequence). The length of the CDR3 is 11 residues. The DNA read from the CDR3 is TGTGCCAGCAGCTATAGCAATGAG. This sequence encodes CASSYSNE. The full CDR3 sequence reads CASSYSNEQFF. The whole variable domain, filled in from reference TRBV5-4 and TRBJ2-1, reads ETGVTQSPTHLIKTRGQQVTLRCSSQSGHNTVSWYQQALGQGPQFIFQYYREEENGRGNFPPRFSGLQFPNYSSELNVNALELDDSALYLCASSYSNEQFFGPGTRLTVL.

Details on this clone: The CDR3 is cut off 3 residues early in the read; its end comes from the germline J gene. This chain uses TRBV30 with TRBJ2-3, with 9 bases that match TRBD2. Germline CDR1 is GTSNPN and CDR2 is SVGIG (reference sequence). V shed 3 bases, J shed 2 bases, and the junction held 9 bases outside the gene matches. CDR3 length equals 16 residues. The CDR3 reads CAWSGLSGGNTDTQYF. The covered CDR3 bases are TGTGCCTGGAGCGGACTAAGCGGGGGGAACACAGATACG.

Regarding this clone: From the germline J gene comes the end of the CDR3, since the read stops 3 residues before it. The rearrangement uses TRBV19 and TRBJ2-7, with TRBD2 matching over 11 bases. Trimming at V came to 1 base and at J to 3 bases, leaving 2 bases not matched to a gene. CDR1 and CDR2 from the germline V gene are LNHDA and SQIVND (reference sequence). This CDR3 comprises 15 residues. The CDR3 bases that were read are TGTGCCAGTAGTATAGCGACTAGCGGGAACTACGAG. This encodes CASSIATSGNYE. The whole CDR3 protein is CASSIATSGNYEQYF.

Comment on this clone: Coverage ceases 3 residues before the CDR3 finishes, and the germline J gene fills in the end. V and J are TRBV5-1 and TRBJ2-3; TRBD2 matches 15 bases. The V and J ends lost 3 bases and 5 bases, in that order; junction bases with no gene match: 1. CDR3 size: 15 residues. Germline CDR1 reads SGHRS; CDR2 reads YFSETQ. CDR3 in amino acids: CASSSGLAGGDTQYF. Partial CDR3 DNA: TGCGCCAGCAGCTCGGGACTAGCGGGAGGAGATACG. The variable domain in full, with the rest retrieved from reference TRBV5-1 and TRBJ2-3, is KAGVTQTPRYLIKTRGQQVTLSCSPISGHRSVSWYQQTPGQGLQFLFEYFSETQRNKGNFPGRFSGRQFSNSRSEMNVSTLELGDSALYLCASSSGLAGGDTQYFGPGTRLTVL.